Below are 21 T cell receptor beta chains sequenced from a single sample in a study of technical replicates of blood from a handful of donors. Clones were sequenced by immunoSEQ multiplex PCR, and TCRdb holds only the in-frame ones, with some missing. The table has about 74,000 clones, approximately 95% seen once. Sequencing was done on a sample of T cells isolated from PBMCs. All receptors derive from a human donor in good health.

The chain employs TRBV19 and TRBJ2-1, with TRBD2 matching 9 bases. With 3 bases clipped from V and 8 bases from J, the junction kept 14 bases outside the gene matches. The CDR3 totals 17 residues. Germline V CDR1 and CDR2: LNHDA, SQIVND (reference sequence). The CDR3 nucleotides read TGTGCCAGTAGTATTGCATATAGCGGGAGTTTTTCGGATGAGCAGTTCTTC. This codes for CASSIAYSGSFSDEQFF.

The CDR3 here is CASSFRLAGHYEQYF. CDR3 DNA sequence: TGTGCCAGCAGCTTTAGGCTAGCGGGACACTACGAGCAGTACTTC. The chain recombines TRBV13 with TRBJ2-7; 9 nucleotides align to TRBD2. V was pared by 3 bases and J by 3 bases, with 6 bases of the junction left unmatched. The CDR3 extends over 15 amino acids. Germline values: CDR1 PRHDT, CDR2 FYEKMQ (reference sequence).

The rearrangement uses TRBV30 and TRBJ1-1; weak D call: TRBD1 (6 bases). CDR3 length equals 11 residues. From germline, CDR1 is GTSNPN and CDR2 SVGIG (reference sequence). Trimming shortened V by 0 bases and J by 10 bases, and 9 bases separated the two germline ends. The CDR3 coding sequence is TGTGCCTGGAGTGTAGGGGGGGGAGCTTTCTTT. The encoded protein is CAWSVGGGAFF.

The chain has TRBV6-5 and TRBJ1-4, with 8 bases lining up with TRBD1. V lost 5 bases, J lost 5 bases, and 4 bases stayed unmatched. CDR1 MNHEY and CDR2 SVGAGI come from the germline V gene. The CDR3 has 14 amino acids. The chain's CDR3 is CASSGTGVNEKLFF. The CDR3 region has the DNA TGTGCCAGCAGTGGGACAGGTGTAAATGAAAAACTGTTTTTT.

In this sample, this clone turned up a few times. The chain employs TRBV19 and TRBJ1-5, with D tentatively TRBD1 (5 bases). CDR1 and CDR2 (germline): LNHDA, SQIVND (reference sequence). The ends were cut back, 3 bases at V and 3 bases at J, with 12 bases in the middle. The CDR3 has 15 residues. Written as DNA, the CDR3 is TGTGCCAGTAGTATGGGGCACCAGATCAATCAGCCCCAGCATTTT. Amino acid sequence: CASSMGHQINQPQHF. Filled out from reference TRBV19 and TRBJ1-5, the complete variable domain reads DGGITQSPKYLFRKEGQNVTLSCEQNLNHDAMYWYRQDPGQGLRLIYYSQIVNDFQKGDIAEGYSVSREKKESFPLTVTSAQKNPTAFYLCASSMGHQINQPQHFGDGTRLSIL.

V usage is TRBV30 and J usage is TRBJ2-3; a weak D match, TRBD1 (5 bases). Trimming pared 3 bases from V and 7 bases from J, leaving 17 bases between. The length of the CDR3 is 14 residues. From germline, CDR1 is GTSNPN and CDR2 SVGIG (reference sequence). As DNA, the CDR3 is TGTGCCTGGAGAGCAGGGAATTTTATAAATACGCAGTATTTT. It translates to CAWRAGNFINTQYF.

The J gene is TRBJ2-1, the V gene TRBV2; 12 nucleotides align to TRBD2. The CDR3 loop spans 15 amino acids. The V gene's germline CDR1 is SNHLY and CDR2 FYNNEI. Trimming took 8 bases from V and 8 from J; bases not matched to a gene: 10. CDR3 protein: CASERASGRGDEQFF. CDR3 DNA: TGTGCCAGCGAAAGGGCTAGCGGGAGGGGGGATGAGCAGTTCTTC.

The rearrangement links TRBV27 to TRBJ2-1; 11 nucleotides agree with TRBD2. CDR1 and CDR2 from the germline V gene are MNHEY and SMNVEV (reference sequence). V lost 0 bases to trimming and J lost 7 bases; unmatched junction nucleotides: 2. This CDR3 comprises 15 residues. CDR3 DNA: TGTGCCAGCAGTTTATCGGCTAGCGGGAGGAATGAGCAGTTCTTC. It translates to CASSLSASGRNEQFF.

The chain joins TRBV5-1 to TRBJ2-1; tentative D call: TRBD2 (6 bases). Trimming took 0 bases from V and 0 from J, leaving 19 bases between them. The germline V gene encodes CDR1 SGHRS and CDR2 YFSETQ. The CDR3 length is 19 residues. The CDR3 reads CASSLGLSGTVSSYNEQFF. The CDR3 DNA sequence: TGCGCCAGCAGCTTGGGCTTATCGGGGACTGTTAGCTCCTACAATGAGCAGTTCTTC.

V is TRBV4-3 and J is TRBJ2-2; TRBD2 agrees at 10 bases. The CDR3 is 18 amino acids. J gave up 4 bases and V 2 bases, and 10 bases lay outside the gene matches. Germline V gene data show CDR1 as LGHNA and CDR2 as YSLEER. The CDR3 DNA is TGCGCCAGCAGCCAAAACCTTGGGCTAGCGGGAGTCACCGGGGAGCTGTTTTTT. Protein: CASSQNLGLAGVTGELFF.

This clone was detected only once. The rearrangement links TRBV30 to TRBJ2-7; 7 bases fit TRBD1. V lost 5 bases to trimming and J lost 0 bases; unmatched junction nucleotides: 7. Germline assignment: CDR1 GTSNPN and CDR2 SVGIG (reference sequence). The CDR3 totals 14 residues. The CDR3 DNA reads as TGTGCCTGGGAACGGACAGGTGCCTCCTACGAGCAGTACTTC. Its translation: CAWERTGASYEQYF.

DNA of the CDR3: TGTGCCAGTAGCACGGGACTAGCCACAGATACGCAGTATTTT. It codes for CASSTGLATDTQYF. The chain combines TRBV19 with TRBJ2-3, with 9 bases lining up with TRBD2. CDR3 length: 14 residues. J lost 2 bases, V lost 6 bases, and 3 bases had no gene match. Germline-derived CDR1 and CDR2 are LNHDA and SQIVND (reference sequence). The full variable domain, with the rest looked up from reference TRBV19 and TRBJ2-3, is DGGITQSPKYLFRKEGQNVTLSCEQNLNHDAMYWYRQDPGQGLRLIYYSQIVNDFQKGDIAEGYSVSREKKESFPLTVTSAQKNPTAFYLCASSTGLATDTQYFGPGTRLTVL.

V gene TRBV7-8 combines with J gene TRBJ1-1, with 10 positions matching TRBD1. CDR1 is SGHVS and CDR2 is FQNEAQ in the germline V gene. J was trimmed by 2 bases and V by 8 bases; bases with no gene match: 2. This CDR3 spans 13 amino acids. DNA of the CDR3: TGTGCCAGCCTGACAGGGGGCAACACTGAAGCTTTCTTT. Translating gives CASLTGGNTEAFF.

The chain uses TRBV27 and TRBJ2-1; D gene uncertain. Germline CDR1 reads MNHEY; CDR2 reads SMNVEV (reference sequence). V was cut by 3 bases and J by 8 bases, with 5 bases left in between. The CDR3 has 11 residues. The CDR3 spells CASSLRDEQFF. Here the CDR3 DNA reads TGTGCCAGCAGTTTGCGTGATGAGCAGTTCTTC.

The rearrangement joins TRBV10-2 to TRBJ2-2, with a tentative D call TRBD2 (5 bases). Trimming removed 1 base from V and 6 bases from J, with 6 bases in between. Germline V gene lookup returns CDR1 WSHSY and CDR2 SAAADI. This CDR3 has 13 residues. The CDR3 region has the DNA TGCGCCAGCAGTGAGTGGACTGCCGGGGAGCTGTTTTTT. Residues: CASSEWTAGELFF.

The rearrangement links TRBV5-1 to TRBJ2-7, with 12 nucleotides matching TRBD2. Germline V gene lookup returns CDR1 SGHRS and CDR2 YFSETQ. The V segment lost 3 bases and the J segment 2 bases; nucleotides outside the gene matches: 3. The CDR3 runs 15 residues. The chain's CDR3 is CASSSTSGSTYEQYF. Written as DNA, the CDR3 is TGCGCCAGCAGCTCGACTAGCGGGAGCACCTACGAGCAGTACTTC.

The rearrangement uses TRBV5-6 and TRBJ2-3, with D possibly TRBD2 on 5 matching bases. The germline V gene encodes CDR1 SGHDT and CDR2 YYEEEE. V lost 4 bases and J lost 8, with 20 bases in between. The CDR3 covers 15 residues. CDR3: CASSPTTTVGSTQYF. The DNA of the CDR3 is TGTGCCAGCAGCCCAACGACTACCGTGGGGAGTACGCAGTATTTT.

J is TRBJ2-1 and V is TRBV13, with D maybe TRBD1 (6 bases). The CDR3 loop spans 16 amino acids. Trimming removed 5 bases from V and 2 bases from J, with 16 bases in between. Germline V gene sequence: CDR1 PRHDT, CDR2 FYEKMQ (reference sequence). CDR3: CASSPSRGHAYNEQFF. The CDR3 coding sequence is TGTGCCAGCAGCCCATCCCGGGGACACGCCTACAATGAGCAGTTCTTC. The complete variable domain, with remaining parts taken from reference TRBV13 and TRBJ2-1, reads AAGVIQSPRHLIKEKRETATLKCYPIPRHDTVYWYQQGPGQDPQFLISFYEKMQSDKGSIPDRFSAQQFSDYHSELNMSSLELGDSALYFCASSPSRGHAYNEQFFGPGTRLTVL.

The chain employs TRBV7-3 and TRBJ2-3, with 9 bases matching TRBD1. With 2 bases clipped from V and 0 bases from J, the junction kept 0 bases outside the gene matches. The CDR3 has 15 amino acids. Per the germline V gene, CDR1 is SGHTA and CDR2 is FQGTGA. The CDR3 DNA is TGTGCCAGCAGCTTAGGGACAGGGAGCACAGATACGCAGTATTTT. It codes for CASSLGTGSTDTQYF.

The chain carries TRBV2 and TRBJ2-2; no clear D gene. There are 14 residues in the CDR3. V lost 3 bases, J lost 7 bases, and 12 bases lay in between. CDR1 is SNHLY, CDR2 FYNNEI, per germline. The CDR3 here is CASSDSRGNGELFF. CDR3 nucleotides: TGTGCCAGCAGTGACAGCCGAGGAAACGGGGAGCTGTTTTTT.

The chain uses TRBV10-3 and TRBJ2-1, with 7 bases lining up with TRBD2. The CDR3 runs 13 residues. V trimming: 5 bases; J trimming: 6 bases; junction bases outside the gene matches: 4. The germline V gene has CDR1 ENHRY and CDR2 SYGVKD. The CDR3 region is CAISSGTTNEQFF. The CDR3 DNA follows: TGTGCCATCAGTAGCGGGACTACCAATGAGCAGTTCTTC.